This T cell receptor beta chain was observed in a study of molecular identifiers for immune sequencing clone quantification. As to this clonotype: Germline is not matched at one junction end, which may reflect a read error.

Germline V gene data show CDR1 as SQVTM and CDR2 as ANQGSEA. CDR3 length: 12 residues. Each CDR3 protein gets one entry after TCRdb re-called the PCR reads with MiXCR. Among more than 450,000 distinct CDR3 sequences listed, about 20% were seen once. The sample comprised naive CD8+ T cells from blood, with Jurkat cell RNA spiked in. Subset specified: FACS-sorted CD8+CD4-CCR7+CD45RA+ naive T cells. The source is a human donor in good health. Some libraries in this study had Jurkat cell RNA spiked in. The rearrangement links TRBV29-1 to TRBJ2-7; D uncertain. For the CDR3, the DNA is TGCAGCGTTGTACTGGGCTCCTACGGGCAGTACTTC. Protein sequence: CSVVLGSYGQYF.